This entry lists 20 T cell receptor beta chains sequenced from one sample in a study of blood T cell repertoires in COVID-19. Clones were read by immunoSEQ multiplex PCR, and TCRdb kept only the in-frame ones, dropping some. The table shows around 180,000 clones, with approximately 85% occurring only once. The sample comprised peripheral blood. The receptors stem from a woman older than 75 with acute or convalescent COVID-19.

CDR3 protein: CASTQRVGEQYF. The CDR3 DNA follows: TGTGCCAGCACACAGAGGGTTGGCGAGCAGTACTTC. The chain combines TRBV2 with TRBJ2-7, with a possible D match to TRBD2 (5 bases). Germline CDR1 is SNHLY and CDR2 is FYNNEI. V lost 7 bases and J 6 bases, leaving 13 bases between the germline ends. This CDR3 has 12 amino acids.

CDR3 sequence: CASSGDRGLSYNEQFF. CDR3 nucleotide sequence: TGTGCCAGCAGTGGGGACAGGGGGCTTTCCTACAATGAGCAGTTCTTC. The J gene is TRBJ2-1, the V gene TRBV28; the match to TRBD1 covers 12 bases. Losses at the gene ends were 5 bases for V and 1 base for J; bases not matched to a gene: 3. Germline loops: CDR1 MDHEN, CDR2 SYDVKM. The length of the CDR3 is 16 residues.

The V gene is TRBV18, the J gene TRBJ2-3; the D is unclear. CDR3 length: 15 amino acids. Trimming removed 3 bases from V and 2 bases from J, with 12 bases in between. Germline V gene lookup returns CDR1 KGHSH and CDR2 LQKENI. Written as DNA, the CDR3 is TGTGCCAGCTCACCGTCCGCGCCACCCACAGATACGCAGTATTTT. Translating it yields CASSPSAPPTDTQYF.

This clone was recorded once. The chain has TRBV9 and TRBJ2-1; D may be TRBD2 (5 bases). Germline values: CDR1 SGDLS, CDR2 YYNGEE. The germline V and J ends were trimmed by 3 bases and 2 bases, with 15 bases remaining between them. The CDR3 loop spans 16 amino acids. CDR3 sequence (DNA): TGTGCCAGCAGCGCCTTGGGAGCGCCCCCCTACAATGAGCAGTTCTTC. Its protein is CASSALGAPPYNEQFF.

The rearrangement links TRBV6-2 or TRBV6-3 to TRBJ2-5, with TRBD2 matching over 7 bases. From germline, CDR1 is MNHEY and CDR2 SVGEGT. The CDR3 loop spans 17 amino acids. J lost 4 bases, V lost 5 bases, and 16 bases had no gene match. CDR3 sequence reads: CASSSGDSSGSTETQYF. The CDR3 DNA follows: TGTGCCAGCAGTAGCGGGGATTCGTCAGGTTCAACAGAGACCCAGTACTTC.

CDR3 sequence: CASSGTPRTGVNYGYTF. Here the CDR3 DNA reads TGCGCCAGCAGCGGGACACCTCGGACAGGGGTTAACTATGGCTACACCTTC. V and J are TRBV4-1 and TRBJ1-2, with 9 bases aligning to TRBD1. Germline trimming cut 5 bases from V and 1 base from J; bases unmatched to any gene: 11. Germline CDR1 and CDR2: MGHRA and YSYEKL. The CDR3 has 17 amino acids.

The genes are TRBV5-6 and TRBJ2-1; TRBD1 is a possible D gene (6 bases). The CDR3 has 18 amino acids. The germline CDR1 and CDR2 sequences are SGHDT and YYEEEE. Trimming took off 4 bases at V and 0 bases at J, with 20 bases between the two ends. Here the CDR3 reads CASSLPLRDTTSYNEQFF. The CDR3 bases are TGTGCCAGCAGCCTACCCCTCCGGGACACCACCTCCTACAATGAGCAGTTCTTC.

The V call is TRBV4-2, the J call TRBJ2-3, with 7 nucleotides matching TRBD1. Germline assignment: CDR1 LGHNA and CDR2 YNFKEQ. Trimming removed 5 bases from V and 9 bases from J; junction bases left unmatched: 11. CDR3 size: 14 residues. The CDR3, as DNA: TGTGCCAGCAGCACCCAGTCCGGGACAGTAACGCAGTATTTT. It encodes CASSTQSGTVTQYF.

This chain connects TRBV15 to TRBJ2-3, with a weak D call TRBD2 (6 bases). Trimming stripped 3 bases from V and 2 bases from J, with 12 bases between. The germline V gene encodes CDR1 LNHNV and CDR2 YYDKDF (reference sequence). This CDR3 spans 15 amino acids. The CDR3 is CATSRAPSATDTQYF. CDR3 bases: TGTGCCACCAGCAGGGCTCCTAGCGCCACAGATACGCAGTATTTT. Full variable domain (missing parts from reference TRBV15 and TRBJ2-3): DAMVIQNPRYQVTQFGKPVTLSCSQTLNHNVMYWYQQKSSQAPKLLFHYYDKDFNNEADTPDNFQSRRPNTSFCFLDIRSPGLGDTAMYLCATSRAPSATDTQYFGPGTRLTVL.

CDR3 nucleotide sequence: TGTGCCAGTAGTTTGGGCGGGAGGGAACAAGAGACCCAGTACTTC. This encodes CASSLGGREQETQYF. V is TRBV19 and J is TRBJ2-5, with 9 bases matching TRBD2. V was clipped by 5 bases and J by 2 bases; unmatched bases: 6. Germline V gene lookup returns CDR1 LNHDA and CDR2 SQIVND (reference sequence). There are 15 residues in the CDR3.

This clone was seen once. The rearrangement joins TRBV3-1 (or the pseudogene TRBV3-2) to TRBJ1-5; maybe TRBD1 (6 bases). CDR3 length: 14 amino acids. Trimming took off 5 bases at V and 4 bases at J, with 12 bases between the two ends. Germline CDR1 LGHDT, CDR2 YNNKEL (reference sequence). The CDR3 loop reads CASSKGTSNQPQHF. The CDR3 DNA sequence: TGTGCCAGCAGCAAAGGGACAAGTAATCAGCCCCAGCATTTT.

This chain connects TRBV4-3 to TRBJ2-3; perhaps TRBD2 as D (7 bases). The germline V and J ends were trimmed by 1 base and 4 bases, with 15 bases remaining between them. CDR3 length equals 16 residues. Germline CDR1 LGHNA, CDR2 YSLEER. The CDR3 region has the DNA TGCGCCAGCAGCCAAGTGTTAGGGGGGGCCGCAGATACGCAGTATTTT. It translates to CASSQVLGGAADTQYF.

The chain carries TRBV6-5 and TRBJ1-2; 12 nucleotides align to TRBD1. J gave up 7 bases and V 5 bases, and 5 bases lay outside the gene matches. This CDR3 is built from 14 residues. Germline V gene lookup returns CDR1 MNHEY and CDR2 SVGAGI. CDR3 sequence reads: CASSPPGQGAGYTF. The DNA for the CDR3 is TGTGCCAGCAGTCCTCCGGGACAGGGGGCTGGCTACACCTTC.

The chain has TRBV2 and TRBJ2-5, with D possibly TRBD2 on 7 matching bases. Trimming removed 7 bases at V and 5 bases at J, with 20 bases between. The germline V gene encodes CDR1 SNHLY and CDR2 FYNNEI. This CDR3 region has 15 residues. For the CDR3, the DNA is TGTGCCAGCACCTTCGCGGGGGCCGGATGGGAGACCCAGTACTTC. Residues: CASTFAGAGWETQYF. Looking up the rest from reference TRBV2 and TRBJ2-5 gives the full variable domain: EPEVTQTPSHQVTQMGQEVILRCVPISNHLYFYWYRQILGQKVEFLVSFYNNEISEKSEIFDDQFSVERPDGSNFTLKIRSTKLEDSAMYFCASTFAGAGWETQYFGPGTRLLVL.

The V gene is TRBV19, the J gene TRBJ1-1; a possible D gene is TRBD1 (6 bases). V lost 9 bases to trimming and J lost 7 bases, with 18 bases between them. There are 13 residues in the CDR3. Germline CDR1 is LNHDA and CDR2 is SQIVND (reference sequence). CDR3: CASGTQGTNEAFF. CDR3 nucleotides: TGTGCCAGCGGAACCCAGGGGACGAATGAAGCTTTCTTT.

The rearrangement uses TRBV14 and TRBJ1-4; 7 bases are shared with TRBD1. Germline assignment: CDR1 SGHDN and CDR2 FVKESK. The CDR3 sequence is 13 residues long. V shed 5 bases and J 3 bases; nucleotides not matched to a gene: 0. The CDR3 coding sequence is TGTGCCAGCAGCAGGGGGCCTAATGAAAAACTGTTTTTT. Translated, it gives CASSRGPNEKLFF.

This chain uses TRBV19 with TRBJ1-6, with D unclear. This CDR3 contains 14 residues. Germline loops: CDR1 LNHDA, CDR2 SQIVND (reference sequence). The V end was cut by 3 bases, the J end by 2 bases, with 5 bases between. The CDR3 protein is CASSIETYNSPLHF. The CDR3 nucleotides read TGTGCCAGTAGTATCGAGACCTATAATTCACCCCTCCACTTT. The whole variable domain, filled in from reference TRBV19 and TRBJ1-6, reads DGGITQSPKYLFRKEGQNVTLSCEQNLNHDAMYWYRQDPGQGLRLIYYSQIVNDFQKGDIAEGYSVSREKKESFPLTVTSAQKNPTAFYLCASSIETYNSPLHFGNGTRLTVT.

CDR3 sequence (DNA): TGTGCCAGCAGCTCCGGGGGAATAAGCAATCAGCCCCAGCATTTT. As protein: CASSSGGISNQPQHF. The chain employs TRBV5-4 and TRBJ1-5, with D possibly TRBD1 on 5 matching bases. The CDR3 is 15 amino acids. With 3 bases removed from V and 1 base from J, the gap between germline ends came to 11 bases. From germline, CDR1 is SGHNT and CDR2 YYREEE (reference sequence).

The CDR3: CASSLGQWGTIYF. For the CDR3, the DNA is TGTGCCAGCAGCCTCGGACAGTGGGGCACCATATATTTT. The chain links TRBV6-5 to TRBJ1-3, with D tentatively TRBD1 (6 bases). V lost 6 bases and J 9 bases, leaving 15 bases between the germline ends. Germline values: CDR1 MNHEY, CDR2 SVGAGI. The CDR3 sequence is 13 residues long.

The rearrangement joins TRBV5-1 to TRBJ1-5; TRBD1 might be the D (6 bases). The CDR3 runs to 15 residues. Between the trimmed V and J ends, which lost 4 bases and 5 bases, there was a span of 16 bases. Germline V lookup: CDR1 SGHRS, CDR2 YFSETQ. CDR3 nucleotide sequence: TGCGCCAGCAGCCCAAACACAGGGCCGGATCAGCCCCAGCATTTT. This encodes CASSPNTGPDQPQHF.